These 2 T cell receptor beta chains were sequenced from one sample in a study of early T cells in non-severe SARS-CoV-2 infection. MiXCR was run by TCRdb on the 5' RACE reads, yielding one entry per CDR3 protein. The repertoire holds 60,000 or so distinct CDR3 sequences, roughly an eighth seen once, with 4% to 5% in the top ten. The sample was whole blood. The source of these receptors is an adult who was a healthcare worker with PCR-confirmed SARS-CoV-2 infection or an uninfected control (not recorded which).

Ten or more counts support this clonotype. The chain couples TRBV5-6 to TRBJ2-2; D might be TRBD1 (6 bases). This CDR3 is built from 16 residues. The germline V and J ends were trimmed by 3 bases and 1 base, with 13 bases remaining between them. Germline V gene lookup returns CDR1 SGHDT and CDR2 YYEEEE. The CDR3 DNA reads as TGTGCCAGCAGCTACACCGGGACAAGGAACACCGGGGAGCTGTTTTTT. This gives the protein CASSYTGTRNTGELFF.

This CDR3 reads CATIAGGDTQYF. CDR3 nucleotide sequence: TGTGCCACTATAGCGGGAGGAGATACGCAGTATTTT. The chain carries TRBV10-3 and TRBJ2-3; 10 bases map to TRBD2. This CDR3 is built from 12 residues. CDR1 ENHRY and CDR2 SYGVKD come from the germline V gene. V dropped 10 bases and J dropped 5; count of bases not matched to a gene: 3.